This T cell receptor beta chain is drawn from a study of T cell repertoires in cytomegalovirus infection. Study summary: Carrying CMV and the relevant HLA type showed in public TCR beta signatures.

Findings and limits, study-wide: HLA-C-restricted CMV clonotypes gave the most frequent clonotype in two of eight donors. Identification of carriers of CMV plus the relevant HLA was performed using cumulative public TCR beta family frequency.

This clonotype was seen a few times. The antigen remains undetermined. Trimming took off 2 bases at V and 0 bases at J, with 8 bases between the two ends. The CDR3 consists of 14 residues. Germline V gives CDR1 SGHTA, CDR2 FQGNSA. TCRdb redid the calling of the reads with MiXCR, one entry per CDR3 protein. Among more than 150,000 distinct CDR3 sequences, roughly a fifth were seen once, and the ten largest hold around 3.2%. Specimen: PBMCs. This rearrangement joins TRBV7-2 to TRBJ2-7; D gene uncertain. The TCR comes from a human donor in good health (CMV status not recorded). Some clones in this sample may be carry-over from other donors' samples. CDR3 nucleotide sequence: TGTGCCAGCAGCTTAAACGTCCCCTCCTACGAGCAGTACTTC. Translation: CASSLNVPSYEQYF.